Below are 14 T cell receptor beta chains sequenced from a single sample in a study of identifying expanded T cells in peripheral blood. Produced via immunoSEQ multiplex PCR; TCRdb's table is partial and in-frame only. The table lists 95,000 to 100,000 clones, around 88% of them singletons. Sequenced: blood. The receptors come from a person between 18 and 69 years old in good health.

The chain combines TRBV29-1 with TRBJ1-4; a weak D match, TRBD1 (6 bases). Trimming pared 7 bases from V and 2 bases from J, leaving 17 bases between. Germline loops: CDR1 SQVTM, CDR2 ANQGSEA. The CDR3 sequence is 15 residues long. DNA of the CDR3: TGCAGCGCCGAGGCCAGGGGAGCCACTAATGAAAAACTGTTTTTT. Protein product: CSAEARGATNEKLFF. The full variable domain, in which reference TRBV29-1 and TRBJ1-4 provide the parts outside the CDR3, is SAVISQKPSRDICQRGTSLTIQCQVDSQVTMMFWYRQQPGQSLTLIATANQGSEATYESGFVIDKFPISRPNLTFSTLTVSNMSPEDSSIYLCSAEARGATNEKLFFGSGTQLSVL.

The rearrangement links TRBV18 to TRBJ2-5; D might be TRBD2 (5 bases). V was pared by 4 bases and J by 4 bases, with 10 bases between. This CDR3 region has 13 residues. Germline loops: CDR1 KGHSH, CDR2 LQKENI. CDR3 in DNA: TGTGCCAGCTCACTCACTAGAACAGAGACCCAGTACTTC. Protein: CASSLTRTETQYF.

This clone has a single count. The chain links TRBV29-1 to TRBJ2-3; 12 positions match TRBD1. The V segment lost 3 bases and the J segment 1 base; nucleotides outside the gene matches: 2. The CDR3 is 15 amino acids. Germline V lookup: CDR1 SQVTM, CDR2 ANQGSEA. As DNA, the CDR3 is TGCAGCGTTGAGGGGACAGGGGGCGGCACAGATACGCAGTATTTT. Protein product: CSVEGTGGGTDTQYF.

The chain uses TRBV6-5 and TRBJ2-7, with 10 bases that match TRBD1. The CDR3 length is 14 residues. Germline assignment: CDR1 MNHEY and CDR2 SVGAGI. J lost 4 bases, V lost 6 bases, and 6 bases had no gene match. As DNA, the CDR3 is TGTGCCAGCAGCCGAGACAGGGGGCTGTACGAGCAGTACTTC. Translation: CASSRDRGLYEQYF.

The chain has TRBV11-2 and TRBJ2-7; no reliable D call. There are 12 residues in the CDR3. The V and J ends lost 0 bases and 5 bases respectively, with 5 bases between them. The V gene's germline CDR1 is SGHAT and CDR2 FQNNGV. Here the CDR3 DNA reads TGTGCCAGCAGCTTAGACACGGACGAGCAGTACTTC. Protein: CASSLDTDEQYF.

This chain joins TRBV5-1 and TRBJ2-1; D is ambiguous. The CDR3 runs to 13 residues. Trimming cost V 6 bases and J 6 bases, with 13 bases left between them. CDR1 and CDR2 (germline): SGHRS, YFSETQ. This CDR3 is CASTDNRGNEQFF. CDR3 nucleotides: TGCGCCAGCACCGATAATCGAGGCAATGAGCAGTTCTTC. The full variable domain, completed using reference TRBV5-1 and TRBJ2-1, is KAGVTQTPRYLIKTRGQQVTLSCSPISGHRSVSWYQQTPGQGLQFLFEYFSETQRNKGNFPGRFSGRQFSNSRSEMNVSTLELGDSALYLCASTDNRGNEQFFGPGTRLTVL.

This clone was observed a few times. The rearrangement joins TRBV4-3 to TRBJ2-7; a weak D match, TRBD1 (6 bases). V was clipped by 5 bases and J by 2 bases, with 19 bases between them. Per germline, CDR1 LGHNA and CDR2 YSLEER. The CDR3 extends over 16 amino acids. The CDR3, as DNA: TGCGCCAGCAGCTTGGAAAGCCGGGACACCACCTACGAGCAGTACTTC. The encoded protein is CASSLESRDTTYEQYF.

The chain uses TRBV5-1 and TRBJ2-1, with TRBD2 matching 15 bases. The germline CDR1 and CDR2 sequences are SGHRS and YFSETQ. Unmatched junction bases numbered 7, after V lost 2 bases and J lost 4 bases. The CDR3 runs to 18 residues. The CDR3 here is CASSFGRTSGGAYNEQFF. In DNA, the CDR3 is TGCGCCAGCAGCTTCGGTAGGACTAGCGGGGGGGCGTACAATGAGCAGTTCTTC.

The genes are TRBV6-6 and TRBJ1-5; D ambiguous. V was shortened by 3 bases and J by 0 bases, with 6 bases between the two germline ends. This CDR3 comprises 14 residues. Looked up from germline, CDR1 is MNHNY and CDR2 is SVGAGI (reference sequence). The CDR3 reads CASSYEDSNQPQHF. The CDR3 bases are TGTGCCAGCAGTTATGAGGATAGCAATCAGCCCCAGCATTTT.

A single count supports this clone. The V call is TRBV7-2, the J call TRBJ2-5; D gene uncertain. V lost 3 bases to trimming and J lost 1 base, with 6 bases between them. In germline, CDR1 is SGHTA, CDR2 FQGNSA. The CDR3 runs to 13 residues. CDR3 loop: CASSFPPQETQYF. The CDR3 nucleotides read TGTGCCAGCAGCTTCCCCCCCCAAGAGACCCAGTACTTC.

The rearrangement uses TRBV27 and TRBJ2-7; TRBD1 is a possible D gene (5 bases). V dropped 6 bases and J dropped 0 bases, with 9 bases sitting between them. Germline V lookup: CDR1 MNHEY, CDR2 SMNVEV (reference sequence). The CDR3 covers 13 residues. CDR3 nucleotide sequence: TGTGCCAGCAGCCGGACAATCTCCTACGAGCAGTACTTC. Encoded protein: CASSRTISYEQYF.

The chain couples TRBV4-3 to TRBJ2-3, with 11 bases lining up with TRBD2. V was clipped by 1 base and J by 2 bases; unmatched bases: 2. The CDR3 extends over 16 amino acids. Germline V CDR1 and CDR2: LGHNA, YSLEER. The CDR3 sequence: CASSQGLAGITDTQYF. CDR3 DNA: TGCGCCAGCAGCCAAGGACTAGCGGGGATCACAGATACGCAGTATTTT.

This clone was seen a few times. This chain connects TRBV28 to TRBJ1-4; D is undetermined. Germline V gene sequence: CDR1 MDHEN, CDR2 SYDVKM. The V gene lost 5 bases and the J gene lost 6 bases, with 7 bases spanning the gap. The CDR3 consists of 12 residues. The CDR3 DNA reads as TGTGCCAGCAGTGCCCAAGATGAAAAACTGTTTTTT. Protein sequence: CASSAQDEKLFF.

The sample holds a few counts of this clone. The CDR3 region has the DNA TGCGCCAGCAGCCGGGAAACAGGAGACTACGAGCAGTACTTC. Translated: CASSRETGDYEQYF. The rearrangement joins TRBV4-3 to TRBJ2-7, with TRBD1 as a possible D gene (5 bases). This CDR3 is 14 amino acids long. The germline V gene has CDR1 LGHNA and CDR2 YSLEER. V was clipped by 4 bases and J by 3 bases, with 13 bases between them.